This T cell receptor (beta chain) was recorded in a study of identical twins. Study-wide results and caveats: Modelling underestimated the level of out-of-frame TCR alpha sharing observed in monozygotic twins. Researchers reported excess low generation probability among twin-shared out-of-frame alpha sequences.

Germline CDR1 and CDR2: WSHSY and SAAADI. The V and J ends lost 7 bases and 0 bases, in that order; junction bases with no gene match: 9. This CDR3 comprises 16 residues. On this clonotype: Antigen specificity is unknown.

TCRdb called the 5' RACE reads again in MiXCR, with one record for every CDR3 protein. This table has under 1 million distinct CDR3 sequences, about 12% appearing once. The same sample was also used in a study of yellow fever vaccine responses in identical twins.

The sequencing input was PBMCs. The chain links TRBV10-2 to TRBJ2-5; TRBD2 matches 9 bases. The clonotype was recovered from a woman between 18 and 29 years old in good health. The CDR3 sequence: CASMVAGAGYQETQYF. CDR3 sequence (DNA): TGCGCCAGCATGGTAGCGGGGGCCGGGTACCAAGAGACCCAGTACTTC.